What follows are 15 T cell receptor beta chains derived from one specimen sequenced in a study of preoperative IRX-2 immunotherapy in early breast cancer. The treatment was: preoperative locoregional IRX-2 cytokine immunotherapy. TCRdb's copy holds only in-frame clones and misses some; the assay was immunoSEQ multiplex PCR. Among around 88,000 clones, 86% were seen once, and the ten largest hold roughly 2%. The starting material was tumor tissue, obtained after IRX-2 immunotherapy. Every receptor here comes from a human donor with breast cancer.

The rearrangement links TRBV6-8 to TRBJ2-7, with D maybe TRBD1 (6 bases). The germline V gene encodes CDR1 MNHGY and CDR2 SAAAGT. With 6 bases removed from V and 2 bases from J, the gap between germline ends came to 17 bases. This CDR3 has 15 residues. The CDR3 DNA is TGTGCCAGCAGCTGGACCCCTAGGGGGACCTACGAGCAGTACTTC. Its translation is CASSWTPRGTYEQYF.

The chain carries TRBV28 and TRBJ1-1; the D gene is possibly TRBD1 (5 bases). Between the trimmed V and J ends, which lost 7 bases and 5 bases, there was a span of 14 bases. Germline CDR1 and CDR2: MDHEN and SYDVKM. The CDR3 contains 13 residues. CDR3 sequence reads: CASIVGGRTEAFF. CDR3 nucleotides: TGTGCCAGCATAGTCGGGGGTAGGACTGAAGCTTTCTTT.

This clone was detected once. This sequence joins TRBV5-1 and TRBJ2-7; 8 nucleotides line up with TRBD1. CDR3 length: 14 residues. After removal of 4 bases from V and 0 bases from J, the junction contained 3 bases not matched to a gene. In germline, CDR1 is SGHRS, CDR2 YFSETQ. The CDR3 protein is CASSQGQVSYEQYF. CDR3 bases: TGCGCCAGCAGCCAGGGACAGGTCTCCTACGAGCAGTACTTC.

This chain connects TRBV6-8 to TRBJ1-2, with TRBD1 matching over 8 bases. The V segment lost 4 bases and the J segment 2 bases; nucleotides outside the gene matches: 3. The CDR3 totals 14 residues. CDR1 and CDR2 (germline): MNHGY, SAAAGT. The CDR3 spells CASSLTGVNYGYTF. The CDR3, as DNA: TGTGCCAGCAGTTTGACAGGGGTAAACTATGGCTACACCTTC.

This chain connects TRBV6-8 to TRBJ2-1; 9 nucleotides match TRBD2. V was clipped by 10 bases and J by 9 bases; unmatched bases: 13. Germline values: CDR1 MNHGY, CDR2 SAAAGT. The length of the CDR3 is 14 residues. CDR3 amino acids: CATHRGAGGGEQFF. Here the CDR3 DNA reads TGTGCCACACACCGGGGGGCGGGAGGGGGTGAGCAGTTCTTC.

The chain couples TRBV19 to TRBJ2-7; 8 bases are a match to TRBD2. CDR1 is LNHDA, CDR2 SQIVND, per germline (reference sequence). The CDR3 is 14 amino acids. Losses at the gene ends were 3 bases for V and 3 bases for J; bases not matched to a gene: 4. The CDR3 coding sequence is TGTGCCAGTAGTATCTCCGGGACTAGCTACGAGCAGTACTTC. This encodes CASSISGTSYEQYF.

The rearrangement links TRBV30 to TRBJ1-5, with 7 positions matching TRBD1. The CDR3 is made up of 14 amino acids. Germline values: CDR1 GTSNPN, CDR2 SVGIG (reference sequence). With V trimmed by 4 bases and J by 4 bases, 7 bases remained unmatched. This CDR3 reads CAWKDRVPNQPQHF. CDR3 coding DNA: TGTGCCTGGAAAGACAGGGTTCCAAATCAGCCCCAGCATTTT.

The V call is TRBV1, the J call TRBJ1-1. TRBV1 is labeled a pseudogene. The length of the CDR3 is 13 residues. The CDR3 reads CASKIDWNTEAFF. Written as DNA, the CDR3 is TGCGCCAGCAAAATAGATTGGAACACTGAAGCTTTCTTT.

This chain uses TRBV9 with TRBJ2-7; D is unresolved. CDR3 size: 13 residues. Trimming stripped 6 bases from V and 0 bases from J, with 10 bases between. Looked up from germline, CDR1 is SGDLS and CDR2 is YYNGEE. The CDR3 DNA is TGTGCCAGCACAGGACCTCTCTCCTACGAGCAGTACTTC. Its protein product is CASTGPLSYEQYF.

This sequence joins TRBV18 and TRBJ2-5; D remains unclear. This CDR3 region has 13 residues. Germline V gene data show CDR1 as KGHSH and CDR2 as LQKENI. V was shortened by 9 bases and J by 2 bases, with 13 bases between the two germline ends. CDR3 sequence: CASLPAVQETQYF. Written as DNA, the CDR3 is TGTGCCAGTCTTCCCGCGGTTCAAGAGACCCAGTACTTC.

This clone was counted a single time. The chain has TRBV7-5 and TRBJ2-3. TRBV7-5 is assigned pseudogene status. This CDR3 has 15 amino acids. CDR3 sequence reads: CASSLGLLSTDTQYF. The CDR3 nucleotides are TGTGCCAGCAGCTTGGGGTTACTATCCACAGATACGCAGTATTTT.

V gene TRBV6-8 combines with J gene TRBJ2-2; 7 bases are shared with TRBD1. CDR1 MNHGY and CDR2 SAAAGT come from the germline V gene. Trimming at V came to 6 bases and at J to 4 bases, leaving 8 bases not matched to a gene. This CDR3 has 15 residues. This CDR3 is CASRTETGTTGELFF. CDR3 DNA sequence: TGTGCCAGCAGAACTGAGACAGGGACCACCGGGGAGCTGTTTTTT.

The rearrangement joins TRBV28 to TRBJ2-7, with D uncertain. CDR1 MDHEN and CDR2 SYDVKM come from the germline V gene. CDR3 length: 15 residues. Trimming removed 2 bases at V and 1 base at J, with 12 bases between. CDR3 residues: CASSLVGSLSYEQYF. CDR3 bases: TGTGCCAGCAGTTTAGTGGGCAGCTTATCCTACGAGCAGTACTTC.

V usage is TRBV5-1 and J usage is TRBJ2-3, with 10 bases fitting TRBD2. Trimming removed 4 bases from V and 0 bases from J; junction bases left unmatched: 2. This CDR3 spans 15 amino acids. CDR1 is SGHRS and CDR2 is YFSETQ in the germline V gene. This chain's CDR3 is CASSPSGGSTDTQYF. Written as DNA, the CDR3 is TGCGCCAGCAGCCCTAGCGGGGGAAGCACAGATACGCAGTATTTT.

The chain combines TRBV18 with TRBJ1-5; TRBD1 matches at 7 bases. The CDR3 extends over 14 amino acids. The V gene end was trimmed by 3 bases and the J gene end by 5 bases; junction bases not matched to a gene: 4. The germline CDR1 and CDR2 sequences are KGHSH and LQKENI. CDR3 amino acids: CASSPGQDYQPQHF. CDR3 coding DNA: TGTGCCAGCTCACCCGGACAGGACTATCAGCCCCAGCATTTT.